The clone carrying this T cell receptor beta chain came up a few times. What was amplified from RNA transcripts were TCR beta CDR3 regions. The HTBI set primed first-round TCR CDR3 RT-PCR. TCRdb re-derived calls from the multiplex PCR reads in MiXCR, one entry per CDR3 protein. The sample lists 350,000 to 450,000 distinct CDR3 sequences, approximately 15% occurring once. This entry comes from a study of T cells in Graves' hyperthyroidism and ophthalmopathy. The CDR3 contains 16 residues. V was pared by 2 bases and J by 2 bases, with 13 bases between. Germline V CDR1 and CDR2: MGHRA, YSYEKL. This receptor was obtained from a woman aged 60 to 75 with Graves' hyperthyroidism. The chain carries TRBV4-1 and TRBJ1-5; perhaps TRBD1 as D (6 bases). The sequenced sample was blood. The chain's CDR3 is CASSQTGGRGNQPQHF. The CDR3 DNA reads TGCGCCAGCAGCCAAACGGGGGGCAGGGGCAATCAGCCCCAGCATTTT.